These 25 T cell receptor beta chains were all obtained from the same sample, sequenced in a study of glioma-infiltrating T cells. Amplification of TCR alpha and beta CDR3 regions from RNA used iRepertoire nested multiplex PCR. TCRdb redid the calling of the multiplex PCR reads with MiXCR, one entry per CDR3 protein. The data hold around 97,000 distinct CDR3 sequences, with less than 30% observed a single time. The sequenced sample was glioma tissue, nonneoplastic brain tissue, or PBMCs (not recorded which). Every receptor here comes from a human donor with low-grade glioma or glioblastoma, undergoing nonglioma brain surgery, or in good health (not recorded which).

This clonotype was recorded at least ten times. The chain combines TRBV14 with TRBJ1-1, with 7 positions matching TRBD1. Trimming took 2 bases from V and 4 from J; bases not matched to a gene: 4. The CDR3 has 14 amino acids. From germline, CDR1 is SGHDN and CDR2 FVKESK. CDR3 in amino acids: CASSQQGVGTEAFF. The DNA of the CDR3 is TGTGCCAGCAGCCAACAGGGGGTGGGCACTGAAGCTTTCTTT. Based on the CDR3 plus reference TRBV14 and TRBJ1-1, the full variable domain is EAGVTQFPSHSVIEKGQTVTLRCDPISGHDNLYWYRRVMGKEIKFLLHFVKESKQDESGMPNNRFLAERTGGTYSTLKVQPAELEDSGVYFCASSQQGVGTEAFFGQGTRLTVV.

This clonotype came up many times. CDR3 coding DNA: TGTGCCAGCAGAACTCCGGAGGGGTGGGGTGCGGACACTGAAGCTTTCTTT. This codes for CASRTPEGWGADTEAFF. The rearrangement joins TRBV6-1 to TRBJ1-1; weak D call: TRBD1 (5 bases). CDR3 length equals 17 residues. The V and J ends lost 6 bases and 3 bases respectively, with 23 bases between them. CDR1 is MNHNS and CDR2 is SASEGT in the germline V gene.

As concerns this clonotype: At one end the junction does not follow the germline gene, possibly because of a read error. DNA for the CDR3: TGTGCCAGCACACGGGACAACTACGAGCAGCACTTC. Its protein product is CASTRDNYEQHF. The chain has TRBV2 and TRBJ2-7; possible D gene TRBD1, 6 bases. From germline, CDR1 is SNHLY and CDR2 FYNNEI. The CDR3 totals 12 residues.

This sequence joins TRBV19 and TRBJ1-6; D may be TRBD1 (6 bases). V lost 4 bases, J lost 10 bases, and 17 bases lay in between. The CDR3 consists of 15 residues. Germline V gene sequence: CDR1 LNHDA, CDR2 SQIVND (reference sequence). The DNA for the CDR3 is TGTGCCAGTAGTAGACAGGTGAGGGTCGGCTCACCCCTCCACTTT. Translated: CASSRQVRVGSPLHF.

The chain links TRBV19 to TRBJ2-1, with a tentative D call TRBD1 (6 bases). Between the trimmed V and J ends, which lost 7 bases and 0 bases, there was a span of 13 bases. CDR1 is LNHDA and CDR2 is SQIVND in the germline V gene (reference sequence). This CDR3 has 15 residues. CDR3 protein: CASNEWTDSYNEQFF. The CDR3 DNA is TGTGCCAGTAATGAGTGGACAGACTCCTACAATGAGCAGTTCTTC.

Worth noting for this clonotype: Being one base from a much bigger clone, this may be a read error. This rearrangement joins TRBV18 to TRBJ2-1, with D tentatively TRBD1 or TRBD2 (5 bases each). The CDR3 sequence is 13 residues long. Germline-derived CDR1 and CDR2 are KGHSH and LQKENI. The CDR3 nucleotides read TGTGCCATCTCACTCCGGGACGCAAATGAGCAGTTCTTC. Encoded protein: CAISLRDANEQFF.

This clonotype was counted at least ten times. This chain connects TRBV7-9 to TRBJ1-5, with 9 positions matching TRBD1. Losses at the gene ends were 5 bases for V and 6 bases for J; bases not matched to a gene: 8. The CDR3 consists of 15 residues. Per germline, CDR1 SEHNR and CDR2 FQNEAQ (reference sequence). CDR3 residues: CASSLGTGISQPQHF. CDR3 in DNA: TGTGCCAGCAGCCTCGGGACAGGGATAAGTCAGCCCCAGCATTTT.

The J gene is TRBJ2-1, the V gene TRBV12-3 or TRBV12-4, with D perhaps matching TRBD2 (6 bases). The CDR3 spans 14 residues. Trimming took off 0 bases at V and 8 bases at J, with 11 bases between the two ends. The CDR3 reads CASSLARPGDEQFF. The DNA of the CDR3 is TGTGCCAGCAGTTTAGCGCGTCCGGGGGATGAGCAGTTCTTC.

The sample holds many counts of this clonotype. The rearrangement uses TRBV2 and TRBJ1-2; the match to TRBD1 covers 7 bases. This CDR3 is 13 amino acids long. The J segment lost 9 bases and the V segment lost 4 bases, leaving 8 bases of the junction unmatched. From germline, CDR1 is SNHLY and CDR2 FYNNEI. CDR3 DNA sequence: TGTGCCAGCAGTGCAATGGCAGGGGGAAGCTACACCTTC. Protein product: CASSAMAGGSYTF.

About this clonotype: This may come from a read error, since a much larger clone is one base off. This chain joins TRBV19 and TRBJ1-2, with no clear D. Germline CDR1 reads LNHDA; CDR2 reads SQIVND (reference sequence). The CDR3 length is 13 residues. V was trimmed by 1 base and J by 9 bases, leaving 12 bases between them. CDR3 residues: CASSIALNSSYTF. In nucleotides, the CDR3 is TGTGCCAGTAGTATAGCTCTGAACTCTAGCTACACCTTC.

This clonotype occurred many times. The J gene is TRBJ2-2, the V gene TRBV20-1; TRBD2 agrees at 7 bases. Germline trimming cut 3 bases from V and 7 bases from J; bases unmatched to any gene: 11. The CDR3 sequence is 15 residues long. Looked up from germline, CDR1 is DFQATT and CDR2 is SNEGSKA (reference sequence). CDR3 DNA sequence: TGCAGTGCTAGCGTGCGGGGGACCCCTATCGGGGAGCTGTTTTTT. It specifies CSASVRGTPIGELFF.

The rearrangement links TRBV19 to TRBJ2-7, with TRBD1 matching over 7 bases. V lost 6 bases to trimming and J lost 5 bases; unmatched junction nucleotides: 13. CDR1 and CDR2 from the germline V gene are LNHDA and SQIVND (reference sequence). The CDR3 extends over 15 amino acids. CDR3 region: CASRHPQDQGDEQYF. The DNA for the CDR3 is TGTGCCAGTAGACACCCACAAGATCAGGGGGACGAGCAGTACTTC.

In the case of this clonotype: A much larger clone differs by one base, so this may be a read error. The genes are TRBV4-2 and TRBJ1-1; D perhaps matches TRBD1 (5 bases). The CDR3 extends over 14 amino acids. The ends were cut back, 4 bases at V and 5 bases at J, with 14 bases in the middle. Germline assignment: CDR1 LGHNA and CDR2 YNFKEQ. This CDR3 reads CASSPSGRATEAFF. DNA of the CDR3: TGTGCCAGCAGCCCCTCAGGCAGGGCTACTGAAGCTTTCTTT.

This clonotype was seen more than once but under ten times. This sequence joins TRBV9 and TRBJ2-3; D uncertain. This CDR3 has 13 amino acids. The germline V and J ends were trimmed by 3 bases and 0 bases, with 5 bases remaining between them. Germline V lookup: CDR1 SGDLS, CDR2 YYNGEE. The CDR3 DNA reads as TGTGCCAGCAGCGAGAGAAGCACAGATACGCAGTATTTT. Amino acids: CASSERSTDTQYF.

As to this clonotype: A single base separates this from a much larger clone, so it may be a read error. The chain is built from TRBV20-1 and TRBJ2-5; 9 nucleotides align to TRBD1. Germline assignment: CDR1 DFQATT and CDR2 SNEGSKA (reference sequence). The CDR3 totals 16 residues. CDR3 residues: CSARDPGQGWGETRYF. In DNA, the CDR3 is TGCAGTGCTAGAGATCCGGGACAGGGATGGGGCGAGACCCGGTACTTC.

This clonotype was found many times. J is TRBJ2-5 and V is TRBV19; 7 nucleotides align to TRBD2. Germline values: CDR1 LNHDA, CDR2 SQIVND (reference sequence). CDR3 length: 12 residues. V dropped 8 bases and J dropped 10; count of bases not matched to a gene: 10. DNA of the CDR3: TGTGCCAGTGACGATTGGGCGGGGGACCAGTACTTC. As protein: CASDDWAGDQYF.

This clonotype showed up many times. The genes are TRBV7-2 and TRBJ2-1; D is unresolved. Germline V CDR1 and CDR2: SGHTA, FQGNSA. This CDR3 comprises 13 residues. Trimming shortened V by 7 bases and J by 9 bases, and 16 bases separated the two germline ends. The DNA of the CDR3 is TGTGCCAGCAACATCCAGATGCGTGGTGAGCAGTTCTTC. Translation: CASNIQMRGEQFF.

CDR3 residues: CASSFDGGGQPQHF. The CDR3 coding sequence is TGTGCCAGCAGCTTCGACGGGGGAGGTCAGCCCCAGCATTTT. This chain uses TRBV11-2 with TRBJ1-5; TRBD1 might be the D (5 bases). The CDR3 contains 14 residues. V lost 3 bases, J lost 6 bases, and 12 bases lay in between. The V gene's germline CDR1 is SGHAT and CDR2 FQNNGV.

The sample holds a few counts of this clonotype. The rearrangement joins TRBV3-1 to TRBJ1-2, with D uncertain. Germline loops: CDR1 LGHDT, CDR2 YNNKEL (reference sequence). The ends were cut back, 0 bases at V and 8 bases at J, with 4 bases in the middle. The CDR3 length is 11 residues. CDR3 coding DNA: TGTGCCAGCAGCCAAGACATAGGCTACACCTTC. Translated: CASSQDIGYTF.

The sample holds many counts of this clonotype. Written as DNA, the CDR3 is TGTGCCAGCAGCAGCGGGTCCGAATCACAAGAGACCCAGTACTTC. This codes for CASSSGSESQETQYF. This sequence joins TRBV28 and TRBJ2-5, with D possibly TRBD2 on 6 matching bases. This CDR3 spans 15 amino acids. Germline V gives CDR1 MDHEN, CDR2 SYDVKM. V lost 6 bases and J lost 2, with 16 bases in between.

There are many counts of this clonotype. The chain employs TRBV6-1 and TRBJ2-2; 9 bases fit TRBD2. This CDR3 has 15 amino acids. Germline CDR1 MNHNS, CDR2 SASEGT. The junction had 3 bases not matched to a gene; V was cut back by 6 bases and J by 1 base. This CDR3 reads CASRISGGNTGELFF. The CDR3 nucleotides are TGTGCCAGCAGGATTAGCGGGGGGAACACCGGGGAGCTGTTTTTT.

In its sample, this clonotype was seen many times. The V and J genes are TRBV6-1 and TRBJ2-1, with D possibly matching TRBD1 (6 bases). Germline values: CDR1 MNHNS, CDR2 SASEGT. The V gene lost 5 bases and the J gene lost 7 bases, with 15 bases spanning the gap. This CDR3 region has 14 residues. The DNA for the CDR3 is TGTGCCAGCAGTAAGGGACATCTCCAGAATGAGCAGTTCTTC. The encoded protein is CASSKGHLQNEQFF.

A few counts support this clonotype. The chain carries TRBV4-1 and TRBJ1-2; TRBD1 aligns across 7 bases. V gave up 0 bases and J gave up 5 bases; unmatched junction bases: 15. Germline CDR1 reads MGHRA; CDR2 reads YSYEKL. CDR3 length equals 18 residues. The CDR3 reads CASSQDPGQEGGGYGYTF. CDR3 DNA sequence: TGCGCCAGCAGCCAAGACCCTGGACAGGAGGGGGGGGGATATGGCTACACCTTC.

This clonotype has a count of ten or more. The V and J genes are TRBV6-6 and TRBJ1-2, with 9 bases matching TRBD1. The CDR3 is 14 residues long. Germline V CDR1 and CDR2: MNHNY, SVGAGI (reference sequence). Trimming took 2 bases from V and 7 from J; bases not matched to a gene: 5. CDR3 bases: TGTGCCAGCAGTTACGACAGGGGGGTGGGTGGCTACACCTTC. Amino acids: CASSYDRGVGGYTF.

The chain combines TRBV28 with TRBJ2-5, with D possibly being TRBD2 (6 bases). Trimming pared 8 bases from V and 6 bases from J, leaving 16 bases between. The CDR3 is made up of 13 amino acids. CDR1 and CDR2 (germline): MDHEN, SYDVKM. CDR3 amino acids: CASWMGGLKTQYF. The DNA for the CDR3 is TGTGCCAGCTGGATGGGGGGACTCAAGACCCAGTACTTC.